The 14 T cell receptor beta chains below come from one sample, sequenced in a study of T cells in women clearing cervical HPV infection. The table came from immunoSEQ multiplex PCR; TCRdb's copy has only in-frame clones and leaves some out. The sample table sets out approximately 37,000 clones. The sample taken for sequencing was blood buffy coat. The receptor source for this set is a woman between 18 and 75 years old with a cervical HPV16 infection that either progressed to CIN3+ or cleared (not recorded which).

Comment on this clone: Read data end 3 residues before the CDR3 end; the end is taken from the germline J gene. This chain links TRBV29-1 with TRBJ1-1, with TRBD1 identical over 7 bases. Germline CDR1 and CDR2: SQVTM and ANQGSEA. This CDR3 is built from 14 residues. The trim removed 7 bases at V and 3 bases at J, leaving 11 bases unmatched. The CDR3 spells CSAQLGTVYTEAFF. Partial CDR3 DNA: TGCAGCGCCCAACTCGGGACAGTATACACTGAA.

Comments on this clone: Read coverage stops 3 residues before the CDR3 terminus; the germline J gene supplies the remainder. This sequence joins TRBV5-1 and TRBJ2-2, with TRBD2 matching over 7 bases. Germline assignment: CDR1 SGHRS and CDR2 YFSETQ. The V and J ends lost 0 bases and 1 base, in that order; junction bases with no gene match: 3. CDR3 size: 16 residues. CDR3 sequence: CASSLAAGVNTGELFF. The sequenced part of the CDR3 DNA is TGCGCCAGCAGCTTGGCGGCGGGAGTGAACACCGGGGAG.

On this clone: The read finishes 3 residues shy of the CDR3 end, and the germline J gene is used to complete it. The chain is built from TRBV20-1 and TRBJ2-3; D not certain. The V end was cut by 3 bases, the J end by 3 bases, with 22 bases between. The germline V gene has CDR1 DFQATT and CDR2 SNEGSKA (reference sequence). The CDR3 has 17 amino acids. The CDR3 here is CSASPGHSHLMTDTQYF. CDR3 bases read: TGCAGTGCTAGTCCAGGCCATTCCCACCTTATGACAGATACG.

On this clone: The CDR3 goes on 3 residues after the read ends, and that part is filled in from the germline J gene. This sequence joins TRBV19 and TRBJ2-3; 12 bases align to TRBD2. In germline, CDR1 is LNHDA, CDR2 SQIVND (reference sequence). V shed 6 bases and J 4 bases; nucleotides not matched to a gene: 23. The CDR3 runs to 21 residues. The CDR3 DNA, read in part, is TGTGCCAGTAGCGGGGCGGGGGAAGGGGCTAGCGGGAGGGCCGAGGCAGATACG. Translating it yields CASSGAGEGASGRAEADT. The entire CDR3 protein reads CASSGAGEGASGRAEADTQYF.

CDR3 sequence: CASSQAARSNTEAFF. The CDR3 DNA, read in part, is TGCGCCAGCAGCCAGGCCGCCAGATCCAACACTGAA. V and J are TRBV4-1 and TRBJ1-1; D gene ambiguous. Read coverage stops 3 residues before the CDR3 terminus; the germline J gene supplies the remainder. V was clipped by 3 bases and J by 2 bases, with 13 bases between them. Germline CDR1 MGHRA, CDR2 YSYEKL. CDR3 length: 15 amino acids.

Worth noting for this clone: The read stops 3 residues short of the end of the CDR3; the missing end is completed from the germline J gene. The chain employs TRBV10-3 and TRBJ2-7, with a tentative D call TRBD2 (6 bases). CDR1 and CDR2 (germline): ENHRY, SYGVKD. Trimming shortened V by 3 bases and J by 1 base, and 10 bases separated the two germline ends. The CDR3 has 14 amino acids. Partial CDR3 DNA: TGTGCCATCAGTGAACCCAGCGGGTCCTACGAG. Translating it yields CAISEPSGSYE. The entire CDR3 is CAISEPSGSYEQYF.

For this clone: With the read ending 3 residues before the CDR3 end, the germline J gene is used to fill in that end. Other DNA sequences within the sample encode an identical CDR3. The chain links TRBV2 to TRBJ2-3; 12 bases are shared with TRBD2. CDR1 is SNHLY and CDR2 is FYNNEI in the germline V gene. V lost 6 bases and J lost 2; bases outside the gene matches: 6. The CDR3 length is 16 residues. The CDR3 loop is CASRPLAGGHTDTQYF. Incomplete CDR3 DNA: TGTGCCAGCAGGCCCCTAGCGGGGGGGCACACAGATACG.

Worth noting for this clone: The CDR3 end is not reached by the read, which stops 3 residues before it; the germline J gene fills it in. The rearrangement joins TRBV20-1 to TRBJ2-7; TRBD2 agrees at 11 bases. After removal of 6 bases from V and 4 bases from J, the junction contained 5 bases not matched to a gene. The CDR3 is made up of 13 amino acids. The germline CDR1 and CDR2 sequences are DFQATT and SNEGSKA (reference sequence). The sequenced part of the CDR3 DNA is TGCAGTGCCCTTCTAGCGGGGGGATACGAG. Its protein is CSALLAGGYE. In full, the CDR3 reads CSALLAGGYEQYF.

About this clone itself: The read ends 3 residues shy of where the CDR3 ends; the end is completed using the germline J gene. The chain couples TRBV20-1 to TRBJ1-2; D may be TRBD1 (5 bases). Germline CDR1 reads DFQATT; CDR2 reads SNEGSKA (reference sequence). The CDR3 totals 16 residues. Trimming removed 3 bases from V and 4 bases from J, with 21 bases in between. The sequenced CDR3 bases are TGCAGTGCTAGTGGGGCCTTTGGTCCTTCTAGCTATGGC. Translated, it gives CSASGAFGPSSYG. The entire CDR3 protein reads CSASGAFGPSSYGYTF.

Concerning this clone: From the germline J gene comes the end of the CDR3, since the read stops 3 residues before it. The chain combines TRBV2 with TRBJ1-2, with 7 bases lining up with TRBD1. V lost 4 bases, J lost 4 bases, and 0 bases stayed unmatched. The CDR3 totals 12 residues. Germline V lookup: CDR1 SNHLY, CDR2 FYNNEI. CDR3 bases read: TGTGCCAGCAGTGGGGACAGCTATGGC. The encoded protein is CASSGDSYG. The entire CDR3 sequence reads CASSGDSYGYTF.

CDR3 region: CASSIGARDTYTF. The CDR3 DNA, read in part, is TGTGCCAGTAGTATTGGGGCGCGAGATACC. The rearrangement uses TRBV19 and TRBJ1-2, with D maybe TRBD1 (5 bases). The read terminates 3 residues before the CDR3 end, so the remaining end is supplied by the germline J gene. From germline, CDR1 is LNHDA and CDR2 SQIVND (reference sequence). The CDR3 is 13 amino acids.

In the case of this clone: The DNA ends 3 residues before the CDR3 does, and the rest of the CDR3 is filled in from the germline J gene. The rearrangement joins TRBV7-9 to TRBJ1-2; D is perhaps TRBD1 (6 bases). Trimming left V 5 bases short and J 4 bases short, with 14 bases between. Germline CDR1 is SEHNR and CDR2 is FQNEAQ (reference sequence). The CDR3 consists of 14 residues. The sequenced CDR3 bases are TGTGCCAGCAGCCACCCGGACAGTTCCTATGGC. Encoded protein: CASSHPDSSYG. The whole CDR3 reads CASSHPDSSYGYTF.

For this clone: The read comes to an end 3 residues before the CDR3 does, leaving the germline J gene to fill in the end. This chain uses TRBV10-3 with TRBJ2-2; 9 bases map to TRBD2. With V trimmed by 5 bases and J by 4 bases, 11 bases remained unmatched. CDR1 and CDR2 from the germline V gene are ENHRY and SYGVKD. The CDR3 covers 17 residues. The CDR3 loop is CAISPPGGGAGTGELFF. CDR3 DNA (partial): TGTGCCATCAGTCCCCCGGGCGGGGGGGCGGGCACCGGGGAG.

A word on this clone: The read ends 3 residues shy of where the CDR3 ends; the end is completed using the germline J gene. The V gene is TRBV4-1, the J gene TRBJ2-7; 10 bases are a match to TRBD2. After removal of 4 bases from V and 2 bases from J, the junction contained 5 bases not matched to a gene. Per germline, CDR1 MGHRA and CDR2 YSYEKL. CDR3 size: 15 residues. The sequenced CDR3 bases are TGCGCCAGCAGCCCGACACTAGCGGGGACCTACGAG. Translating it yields CASSPTLAGTYE. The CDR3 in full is CASSPTLAGTYEQYF.